These 13 T cell receptor beta chains were all obtained from the same sample, sequenced in a study of post-analysis software for immune sequencing data. General study points: Five TRBV segments, TRBV5-6, TRBV5-1 and TRBV20-1 among them, were found more frequent in patients than controls.

Libraries were made from TCR beta cDNA, and they carried unique molecular identifiers. One entry per CDR3 protein, called by TCRdb with MiXCR from the PCR reads. The sample yields approximately 570,000 distinct CDR3 sequences, 44% seen once. Antigen specificity for these receptors is unknown. The specimen sequenced was blood. All receptors derive from a girl between 5 and 17 years old with multiple sclerosis.

V and J are TRBV20-1 and TRBJ1-1; tentative D call: TRBD1 (5 bases). V dropped 1 base and J dropped 5 bases, with 20 bases sitting between them. Germline values: CDR1 DFQATT, CDR2 SNEGSKA (reference sequence). The length of the CDR3 is 16 residues. The CDR3, as DNA: TGCAGTGCTAGAGTGGGGCAGGGCCACGGTAGTACTGAAGCTTTCTTT. This sequence encodes CSARVGQGHGSTEAFF.

The chain is built from TRBV7-9 and TRBJ1-2; 10 bases line up with TRBD1. The germline V gene has CDR1 SEHNR and CDR2 FQNEAQ (reference sequence). V was pared by 2 bases and J by 5 bases, with 2 bases of the junction left unmatched. This CDR3 contains 14 residues. CDR3 in amino acids: CASSLLDRGYGYTF. Here the CDR3 DNA reads TGTGCCAGCAGCTTATTGGACAGGGGGTATGGCTACACCTTC.

V is TRBV28 and J is TRBJ2-1, with 7 positions matching TRBD1. This CDR3 region has 14 residues. CDR1 and CDR2 from the germline V gene are MDHEN and SYDVKM. V dropped 1 base and J dropped 5; count of bases not matched to a gene: 2. DNA of the CDR3: TGTGCCAGCAGTTTATATGACAGGGACAATGAGCAGTTCTTC. Amino acid sequence: CASSLYDRDNEQFF.

Turning to this clonotype: One end of the junction varies from germline; a read error may be responsible. The V and J genes are TRBV5-6 and TRBJ2-4; no clear D. The CDR3 is 13 residues long. Per the germline V gene, CDR1 is SGHDT and CDR2 is YYEEEE. The CDR3 nucleotides are TGCGCCAGCATCAACCTAGCCAAAAACATTCAGTACTTC. It is translated as CASINLAKNIQYF.

This chain links TRBV25-1 with TRBJ1-2; D unresolved. Trimming removed 2 bases from V and 8 bases from J, with 15 bases in between. CDR1 MGHDK and CDR2 SYGVNS come from the germline V gene. The CDR3 covers 14 residues. CDR3 DNA sequence: TGTGCCAGCAGTGAAAGGGATAGGGTGGGCGGCTACACCTTC. Protein sequence: CASSERDRVGGYTF.

The chain links TRBV7-2 to TRBJ2-1, with 9 bases lining up with TRBD2. CDR3 length: 15 residues. Trimming removed 4 bases from V and 4 bases from J; junction bases left unmatched: 5. The V gene's germline CDR1 is SGHTA and CDR2 FQGNSA. CDR3 DNA sequence: TGTGCCAGCAGCTCAAGGACTAGCGCTTACAATGAGCAGTTCTTC. Protein product: CASSSRTSAYNEQFF.

The rearrangement uses TRBV12-3 or TRBV12-4 and TRBJ1-1; tentative D call: TRBD1 (6 bases). Trimming stripped 4 bases from V and 4 bases from J, with 16 bases between. This CDR3 has 15 residues. The CDR3 here is CASSSGGTGTTEAFF. The CDR3 DNA is TGTGCCAGCAGTTCGGGGGGAACAGGGACCACTGAAGCTTTCTTT.

This clonotype was seen a single time. CDR3 residues: CASSSQGANGYTF. DNA for the CDR3: TGTGCCAGCAGTTCTCAGGGGGCAAATGGCTACACCTTC. The chain uses TRBV12-3 or TRBV12-4 and TRBJ1-2; TRBD1 matches at 8 bases. The CDR3 sequence is 13 residues long. With 4 bases clipped from V and 6 bases from J, the junction kept 4 bases outside the gene matches.

This clonotype was seen more than once but under ten times. The V and J genes are TRBV7-2 and TRBJ1-2; possibly TRBD1 for D (5 bases). The germline CDR1 and CDR2 sequences are SGHTA and FQGNSA. The V end lost 3 bases, the J end lost 8 bases, and 13 bases lay between the germline ends. The CDR3 spans 13 residues. In DNA, the CDR3 is TGTGCCAGCAGCTTCCAGGGCCGTTCCGGCTACACCTTC. The encoded protein is CASSFQGRSGYTF.

This clonotype was recorded only once. V and J are TRBV13 and TRBJ2-1; tentatively, D is TRBD1 (6 bases). Germline V gene data show CDR1 as PRHDT and CDR2 as FYEKMQ (reference sequence). V dropped 5 bases and J dropped 3 bases, with 14 bases sitting between them. The length of the CDR3 is 15 residues. The CDR3 DNA sequence: TGTGCCAGCAGCCCCAGGGGTTATCGCTACAATGAGCAGTTCTTC. As protein: CASSPRGYRYNEQFF. Full variable domain (remainder filled in from reference TRBV13 and TRBJ2-1): AAGVIQSPRHLIKEKRETATLKCYPIPRHDTVYWYQQGPGQDPQFLISFYEKMQSDKGSIPDRFSAQQFSDYHSELNMSSLELGDSALYFCASSPRGYRYNEQFFGPGTRLTVL.

The J gene is TRBJ2-1, the V gene TRBV12-3 or TRBV12-4; 7 bases match TRBD2. V dropped 6 bases and J dropped 9; count of bases not matched to a gene: 11. The CDR3 length is 14 residues. The CDR3 sequence: CASRGDYRTGEQFF. In DNA, the CDR3 is TGTGCCAGCAGGGGGGACTATCGTACGGGTGAGCAGTTCTTC.

This chain connects TRBV2 to TRBJ2-5, with no clear D. V was pared by 2 bases and J by 3 bases, with 10 bases between. Per germline, CDR1 SNHLY and CDR2 FYNNEI. The CDR3 has 14 amino acids. The CDR3 DNA sequence: TGTGCCAGCAGTGAATCGACACAGAAAGAGACCCAGTACTTC. Encoded protein: CASSESTQKETQYF.

This clonotype was counted between two and nine times. The rearrangement uses TRBV10-3 and TRBJ1-4; D is unresolved. V lost 10 bases to trimming and J lost 8 bases, with 17 bases between them. The CDR3 covers 13 residues. The germline V gene encodes CDR1 ENHRY and CDR2 SYGVKD. The DNA of the CDR3 is TGTGCCACTGCGACCCTTCTTGGGGAAAAACTGTTTTTT. Amino acids: CATATLLGEKLFF.